This entry lists 9 T cell receptor beta chains sequenced from one sample in a study of blood T cell repertoires in COVID-19. Here immunoSEQ multiplex PCR was the method, and the copy in TCRdb shows in-frame clones only, minus some. The data show 400,000 to 450,000 clones, 80% to 90% seen once. The specimen sequenced was peripheral blood. Every receptor here comes from a man younger than 35 with COVID-19, enrolled during active disease.

The table lists this clone with a count of one. This chain uses TRBV6-1 with TRBJ2-1, with D unclear. CDR1 and CDR2 (germline): MNHNS, SASEGT. V lost 2 bases to trimming and J lost 7 bases, with 9 bases between them. The CDR3 loop spans 13 amino acids. CDR3 in amino acids: CASSEKNSNEQFF. The CDR3 nucleotides are TGTGCCAGCAGTGAAAAGAACAGTAATGAGCAGTTCTTC.

The chain links TRBV2 to TRBJ2-2; D is ambiguous. Germline CDR1 is SNHLY and CDR2 is FYNNEI. The CDR3 is 14 residues long. Trimming shortened V by 3 bases and J by 0 bases, and 5 bases separated the two germline ends. CDR3 residues: CASSDAANTGELFF. The CDR3 DNA sequence: TGTGCCAGCAGTGACGCGGCGAACACCGGGGAGCTGTTTTTT.

The chain employs TRBV2 and TRBJ2-4; 9 bases map to TRBD1. The CDR3 covers 14 residues. The J segment lost 3 bases and the V segment lost 11 bases, leaving 8 bases of the junction unmatched. The germline V gene encodes CDR1 SNHLY and CDR2 FYNNEI. The CDR3 DNA reads TGTGCCTGCAACAGGGGGCCCGGCAAAAACATTCAGTACTTC. It yields the protein CACNRGPGKNIQYF.

The chain joins TRBV6-5 to TRBJ1-4, with 8 bases fitting TRBD1. Germline lookup yields CDR1 MNHEY and CDR2 SVGAGI. The CDR3 is 14 amino acids. Germline trimming cut 7 bases from V and 4 bases from J; bases unmatched to any gene: 5. The CDR3 bases are TGTGCCAGCACCCGGACAGGGCGTAATGAAAAACTGTTTTTT. It translates to CASTRTGRNEKLFF.

The chain is built from TRBV5-1 and TRBJ2-7, with 10 bases fitting TRBD2. The length of the CDR3 is 14 residues. Trimming removed 1 base from V and 5 bases from J; junction bases left unmatched: 3. Germline loops: CDR1 SGHRS, CDR2 YFSETQ. CDR3 sequence (DNA): TGCGCCAGCAGCTTGAAGCGGGGGGGCGACGAGCAGTACTTC. Encoded protein: CASSLKRGGDEQYF.

The rearrangement links TRBV27 to TRBJ1-2, with D maybe TRBD1 (6 bases). The CDR3 has 13 residues. The V end lost 3 bases, the J end lost 8 bases, and 13 bases lay between the germline ends. Germline V gene lookup returns CDR1 MNHEY and CDR2 SMNVEV (reference sequence). CDR3 in amino acids: CASSFRTGGGYTF. CDR3 in DNA: TGTGCCAGCAGTTTCCGAACGGGGGGCGGCTACACCTTC.

For the CDR3, the DNA is TGTGCCAGCAGCTTAGGTACTGGGGGCAAGGGAAAGACCCAGTACTTC. Protein: CASSLGTGGKGKTQYF. The genes are TRBV7-9 and TRBJ2-5; TRBD1 is a possible D gene (6 bases). The CDR3 spans 16 residues. The V gene's germline CDR1 is SEHNR and CDR2 FQNEAQ (reference sequence). V lost 1 base and J lost 6, with 18 bases in between.

This chain uses TRBV7-2 with TRBJ2-5; 8 bases agree with TRBD1. CDR1 is SGHTA, CDR2 FQGNSA, per germline. Trimming cost V 2 bases and J 5 bases; bases outside gene matches: 13. This CDR3 region has 17 residues. The CDR3 protein is CASSLRRRKTGGETQYF. CDR3 DNA: TGTGCCAGCAGCTTACGACGAAGAAAAACAGGGGGGGAGACCCAGTACTTC.

The chain is built from TRBV27 and TRBJ2-1; D unresolved. V was cut by 6 bases and J by 2 bases, with 17 bases left in between. CDR1 is MNHEY, CDR2 SMNVEV, per germline (reference sequence). The CDR3 sequence is 16 residues long. CDR3 in amino acids: CASSPLSPETYNEQFF. In DNA, the CDR3 is TGTGCCAGCAGCCCTTTGTCCCCAGAAACCTACAATGAGCAGTTCTTC.